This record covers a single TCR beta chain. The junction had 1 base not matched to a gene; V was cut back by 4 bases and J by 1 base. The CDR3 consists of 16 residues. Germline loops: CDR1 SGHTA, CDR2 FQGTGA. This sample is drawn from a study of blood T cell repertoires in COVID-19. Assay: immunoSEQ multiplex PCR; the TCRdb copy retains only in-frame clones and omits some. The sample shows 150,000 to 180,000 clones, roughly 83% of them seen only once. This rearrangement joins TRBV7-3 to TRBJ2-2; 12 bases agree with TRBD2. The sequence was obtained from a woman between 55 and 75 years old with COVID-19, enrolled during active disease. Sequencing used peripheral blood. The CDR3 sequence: CASSSGLAGNTGELFF. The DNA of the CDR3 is TGTGCCAGCAGCTCGGGACTAGCGGGGAACACCGGGGAGCTGTTTTTT.